This T cell receptor beta chain was observed in a study of blood T cell repertoires in COVID-19. Clones were sequenced by immunoSEQ multiplex PCR, and TCRdb holds only the in-frame ones, with some missing. The data show 370,000 or so clones, 70% to 90% seen once. The TCR sequence derives from a man under 40 who had recovered from COVID-19. Sequenced input: PBMCs or T cells enriched from blood (not recorded which).

Here the CDR3 DNA reads TGTGCCAGCAGCTTAGAAGTCGGGGCGGGAGACACCGGGGAGCTGTTTTTT. This codes for CASSLEVGAGDTGELFF. The chain recombines TRBV7-9 with TRBJ2-2; TRBD2 aligns across 7 bases. Per germline, CDR1 SEHNR and CDR2 FQNEAQ (reference sequence). This CDR3 is built from 17 residues. V lost 1 base to trimming and J lost 3 bases; unmatched junction nucleotides: 8.